Listed here are 5 T cell receptor beta chains from one sample, sequenced in a study of cytomegalovirus exposure and HLA in healthy donors. A multiplex PCR was run with 60 Vbeta primers and 13 Jbeta primers. The assay was immunoSEQ multiplex PCR, and TCRdb's table has in-frame clones only and misses some. In the table there are about 150,000 clones, around 80% of which are singletons. The material sequenced was PBMCs. These receptors originate from a male donor in good health and CMV-seropositive.

This clone has a handful of counts. This sequence joins TRBV7-9 and TRBJ2-1, with D tentatively TRBD2 (5 bases). Deletions cut 5 bases from V and 2 bases from J, with 10 bases between. This CDR3 is 14 amino acids long. Per germline, CDR1 SEHNR and CDR2 FQNEAQ (reference sequence). CDR3 sequence (DNA): TGTGCCAGCAGCCCCGTGGAGGCCTACAATGAGCAGTTCTTC. Amino acids: CASSPVEAYNEQFF.

V usage is TRBV28 and J usage is TRBJ2-3; 7 bases agree with TRBD1. Germline CDR1 is MDHEN and CDR2 is SYDVKM. The V gene end was trimmed by 6 bases and the J gene end by 3 bases; junction bases not matched to a gene: 6. The CDR3 length is 14 residues. The CDR3 DNA is TGTGCCAGCAGGAGGGGGCTCGGGACAGATACGCAGTATTTT. This gives the protein CASRRGLGTDTQYF.

This sequence joins TRBV2 and TRBJ2-7; 8 bases map to TRBD2. CDR1 SNHLY and CDR2 FYNNEI come from the germline V gene. The CDR3 is made up of 14 amino acids. Trimming took 5 bases from V and 2 from J; bases not matched to a gene: 5. This chain's CDR3 is CASSISGTTYEQYF. The CDR3 bases are TGTGCCAGCAGTATTAGCGGGACTACCTACGAGCAGTACTTC.

The chain uses TRBV9 and TRBJ1-1, with D hard to call. V lost 0 bases and J 1 base, leaving 13 bases between the germline ends. The germline CDR1 and CDR2 sequences are SGDLS and YYNGEE. The CDR3 runs 16 residues. As DNA, the CDR3 is TGTGCCAGCAGCGTAGACAGTAAACTTTCGAACACTGAAGCTTTCTTT. It specifies CASSVDSKLSNTEAFF.

The chain recombines TRBV7-9 with TRBJ2-1; TRBD1 matches at 9 bases. CDR3 length: 15 residues. J was trimmed by 5 bases and V by 5 bases; bases with no gene match: 7. The germline gives CDR1 SEHNR, CDR2 FQNEAQ (reference sequence). The CDR3 here is CASSPMGQGNNEQFF. CDR3 nucleotide sequence: TGTGCCAGCAGCCCCATGGGACAGGGTAACAATGAGCAGTTCTTC.